Listed below are T cell receptor beta chains from one sample, sequenced in a study of regulatory T cells in long-lasting Graves disease. TCRdb used MiXCR to reprocess the multiplex PCR reads, holding one entry per CDR3 protein. The sample yields roughly 350,000 distinct CDR3 sequences, around 16% seen once. These data are also associated with another study on T cells in Graves' hyperthyroidism and ophthalmopathy.

This material consisted of peripheral blood mononuclear cells (PBMCs), taken at new diagnosis, from a patient treated with antithyroid drugs. The receptor set was obtained from a woman under 30 with Graves disease. Both conserved end residues are part of each CDR3. The D gene is left open where the match is weak. Some rows have no size entry. The others give once, few or many, or a class for an expanded clone.

CDR3	DNA	V	J	size	D	length
CAKQTGLNTEAFF	TGTGCCAAACAGACAGGACTGAACACTGAAGCTTTCTTT	TRBV2	TRBJ1-1	many	.	13
CASSLRQGSEKLFF	TGTGCCAGCAGCTTACGACAGGGGTCCGAAAAACTGTTTTTT	TRBV7-9	TRBJ1-4	many	TRBD1	14
CASSLGADITGELFF	TGTGCCAGCAGCTTAGGGGCAGACATTACCGGGGAGCTGTTTTTT	TRBV7-8	TRBJ2-2	many	.	15
CASGGAGTGGGYGYTF	TGTGCCAGCGGTGGGGCCGGGACAGGGGGCGGCTATGGCTACACCTTC	TRBV28	TRBJ1-2	.	TRBD1	16
CSARASTETGGRQPQHF	TGCAGTGCTAGAGCCTCTACCGAAACAGGGGGCAGGCAGCCCCAGCATTTT	TRBV20-1	TRBJ1-5	few	TRBD1	17
CASQPRTDRYGYTF	TGCGCCAGCCAACCCCGGACAGACCGCTATGGCTACACCTTC	TRBV5-1	TRBJ1-2	many	.	14
CATSDSSGTGGLEQFF	TGTGCCACCAGTGATTCTTCCGGGACAGGGGGCTTGGAGCAGTTCTTC	TRBV24-1	TRBJ2-1	.	TRBD1	16
CASSLEAGALNSAKNIQYF	TGCGCCAGCAGCCTCGAAGCGGGAGCCCTCAATTCAGCCAAAAACATTCAGTACTTC	TRBV5-1	TRBJ2-4	few	TRBD2	19
CASSAGPGQTNYGYTF	TGTGCCAGCAGCGCGGGTCCGGGACAGACTAACTATGGCTACACCTTC	TRBV9	TRBJ1-2	many	TRBD1	16
CASSYGGGGYEQYF	TGTGCCAGCAGCTACGGGGGGGGCGGCTACGAGCAGTACTTC	TRBV7-2	TRBJ2-7	.	TRBD2	14
CASGLRLGEQFF	TGTGCTAGTGGTTTGCGCCTAGGTGAGCAGTTCTTC	TRBV12-5	TRBJ2-1	.	.	12
CASSERDSNTEAFF	TGTGCCAGCAGTGAACGGGACAGTAACACTGAAGCTTTCTTT	TRBV13	TRBJ1-1	.	TRBD1	14
CASSPPSGSNTDTQYF	TGTGCCAGCTCACCACCGAGCGGGAGCAACACAGATACGCAGTATTTT	TRBV18	TRBJ2-3	many	TRBD2	16